These 28 T cell receptor beta chains share one sample of origin, sequenced in a study of brain T cells in children with intractable seizures. Indicated time point: blood from clinic visit 5 months post-surgery; TSC patient then seizure free. The protocol was immunoSEQ multiplex PCR, while the TCRdb copy is restricted to in-frame clones and leaves out a portion. Among about 340,000 clones listed, about 93% were seen once. The sample consisted of peripheral blood, taken 4 to 6 months after surgery. The receptor source for this set is a boy in the first two years of life with tuberous sclerosis and intractable seizures.

The rearrangement uses TRBV21-1 and TRBJ1-2. TRBV21-1 corresponds to a pseudogene. The CDR3 is made up of 16 amino acids. DNA for the CDR3: TGTGCCAGCAGGTACGGGCAGCCGTTCCCCTCCTATGGCTACACCTTC. Encoded protein: CASRYGQPFPSYGYTF.

The chain combines TRBV6-1 with TRBJ1-5; D remains ambiguous. The CDR3 runs to 16 residues. Germline V gene data show CDR1 as MNHNS and CDR2 as SASEGT. The V end lost 3 bases, the J end lost 2 bases, and 14 bases lay between the germline ends. In DNA, the CDR3 is TGTGCCAGCAGTGATTCCGAAGGAATTGGCAATCAGCCCCAGCATTTT. The encoded protein is CASSDSEGIGNQPQHF.

The chain joins TRBV3-1 (or the pseudogene TRBV3-2) to TRBJ1-2; D is unresolved. V was trimmed by 4 bases and J by 3 bases, leaving 9 bases between them. CDR1 and CDR2 from the germline V gene are LGHDT and YNNKEL (reference sequence). The CDR3 totals 13 residues. The CDR3 nucleotides read TGTGCCAGCAGCCGAGGACGAGACTATGGCTACACCTTC. Translation: CASSRGRDYGYTF.

This chain joins TRBV18 and TRBJ1-2; D gene ambiguous. Trimming stripped 0 bases from V and 3 bases from J, with 5 bases between. There are 13 residues in the CDR3. Per the germline V gene, CDR1 is KGHSH and CDR2 is LQKENI. The CDR3 sequence: CASSPPVDYGYTF. The CDR3 coding sequence is TGTGCCAGCTCACCACCGGTAGACTATGGCTACACCTTC.

The count of this clone is one. This chain connects TRBV21-1 to TRBJ1-5. TRBV21-1 is deemed a pseudogene. The CDR3 extends over 15 amino acids. The CDR3 is CASSFLRLGNQPQHF. As DNA, the CDR3 is TGTGCCAGCAGCTTTCTACGGCTAGGCAATCAGCCCCAGCATTTT.

The V and J genes are TRBV6-5 and TRBJ2-7, with TRBD1 identical over 10 bases. The CDR3 extends over 14 amino acids. The trim removed 6 bases at V and 5 bases at J, leaving 7 bases unmatched. From germline, CDR1 is MNHEY and CDR2 SVGAGI. The CDR3 spells CASSRDRGRNEQYF. CDR3 nucleotide sequence: TGTGCCAGCAGCCGGGACAGGGGAAGGAACGAGCAGTACTTC.

The gene calls are TRBV11-2 and TRBJ2-1; D ambiguous. Trimming stripped 5 bases from V and 2 bases from J, with 10 bases between. The length of the CDR3 is 14 residues. Looked up from germline, CDR1 is SGHAT and CDR2 is FQNNGV. The CDR3 DNA sequence: TGTGCCAGCAGCGACACAGAAACCTACAATGAGCAGTTCTTC. It translates to CASSDTETYNEQFF.

In this sample, this clone turned up a few times. The chain recombines TRBV27 with TRBJ1-2, with D tentatively TRBD1 (6 bases). The length of the CDR3 is 14 residues. Germline-derived CDR1 and CDR2 are MNHEY and SMNVEV (reference sequence). V was shortened by 5 bases and J by 8 bases, with 18 bases between the two germline ends. CDR3 protein: CASSLGTSSGGYTF. The CDR3 DNA is TGTGCCAGCAGTCTCGGGACATCGTCGGGAGGCTACACCTTC.

As for this clone: This sample includes further DNA sequences coding for the same CDR3. The chain uses TRBV18 and TRBJ2-7; 8 bases map to TRBD1. J lost 4 bases, V lost 6 bases, and 8 bases had no gene match. The CDR3 spans 14 residues. Germline V CDR1 and CDR2: KGHSH, LQKENI. As DNA, the CDR3 is TGTGCCAGCTCGCCAGGACAGGGCGCTTACGAGCAGTACTTC. Translated, it gives CASSPGQGAYEQYF.

This clone is a singleton in its sample. The V and J genes are TRBV12-3 or TRBV12-4 and TRBJ2-1, with a tentative D call TRBD2 (6 bases). This CDR3 is built from 11 residues. Trimming removed 9 bases from V and 7 bases from J, with 10 bases in between. CDR3 loop: CASRDLNEQFF. As DNA, the CDR3 is TGTGCCAGTCGGGACTTAAATGAGCAGTTCTTC.

The V and J genes are TRBV19 and TRBJ1-1; unclear D gene. V lost 3 bases and J 1 base, leaving 6 bases between the germline ends. Germline CDR1 is LNHDA and CDR2 is SQIVND (reference sequence). The CDR3 totals 13 residues. The chain's CDR3 is CASSMWGNTEAFF. CDR3 DNA: TGTGCCAGTAGTATGTGGGGGAACACTGAAGCTTTCTTT.

The chain is built from TRBV11-3 and TRBJ2-3; 8 bases match TRBD1. Germline V gives CDR1 SGHNT, CDR2 YENEEA. The CDR3 runs to 14 residues. J gave up 1 base and V 5 bases, and 2 bases lay outside the gene matches. The CDR3 loop reads CASSLGQGTDTQYF. CDR3 DNA sequence: TGTGCCAGCAGCCTGGGACAGGGCACAGATACGCAGTATTTT.

This chain joins TRBV11-2 and TRBJ1-2, with unresolved D. V was pared by 5 bases and J by 5 bases, with 12 bases between. This CDR3 has 13 amino acids. Germline CDR1 SGHAT, CDR2 FQNNGV. The CDR3 here is CASSLGFEYGYTF. The CDR3 DNA is TGTGCCAGCAGCCTTGGATTTGAGTATGGCTACACCTTC.

The chain is built from TRBV7-2 and TRBJ1-1; TRBD1 agrees at 9 bases. This CDR3 region has 17 residues. After removal of 4 bases from V and 3 bases from J, the junction contained 12 bases not matched to a gene. Germline V CDR1 and CDR2: SGHTA, FQGNSA. The CDR3 protein is CASSSGDRVVSDTEAFF. Here the CDR3 DNA reads TGTGCCAGCAGCTCCGGGGACAGGGTGGTGTCAGACACTGAAGCTTTCTTT.

V usage is TRBV6-5 and J usage is TRBJ2-3, with D uncertain. Germline V lookup: CDR1 MNHEY, CDR2 SVGAGI. CDR3 length equals 13 residues. The V end lost 2 bases, the J end lost 4 bases, and 7 bases lay between the germline ends. In DNA form, the CDR3 reads TGTGCCAGCAGTTACACCGGCGCAGATACGCAGTATTTT. Its translation: CASSYTGADTQYF.

This clone showed up just once. This chain uses TRBV3-1 (or the pseudogene TRBV3-2) with TRBJ2-1; D uncertain. The V gene lost 0 bases and the J gene lost 15 bases, with 15 bases spanning the gap. CDR3 length: 13 amino acids. Germline values: CDR1 LGHDT, CDR2 YNNKEL (reference sequence). The CDR3 nucleotides are TGTGCCAGCAGCCAAGATCAGAGCCTTATGGCGTTCTTC. This codes for CASSQDQSLMAFF.

The chain combines TRBV19 with TRBJ1-3; D gene ambiguous. CDR3 size: 14 residues. Germline CDR1 reads LNHDA; CDR2 reads SQIVND (reference sequence). Deletions cut 5 bases from V and 2 bases from J, with 10 bases between. The CDR3 DNA reads as TGTGCCAGTAGTGGTCGTAGAGCTGGAAACACCATATATTTT. Amino acid sequence: CASSGRRAGNTIYF.

The chain has TRBV7-8 and TRBJ1-2; D gene uncertain. The CDR3 sequence is 14 residues long. Germline V gives CDR1 SGHVS, CDR2 FQNEAQ. Trimming stripped 2 bases from V and 8 bases from J, with 15 bases between. CDR3 DNA: TGTGCCAGCAGCTTACTCCCGGACCGGGGAGGCTACACCTTC. The encoded protein is CASSLLPDRGGYTF.

The rearrangement joins TRBV27 to TRBJ2-1; 10 bases match TRBD1. With V trimmed by 8 bases and J by 2 bases, 9 bases remained unmatched. This CDR3 is built from 16 residues. Germline CDR1 reads MNHEY; CDR2 reads SMNVEV (reference sequence). DNA of the CDR3: TGTGCCAGCGGGGATAGGGGACAGGGGCCCTACAATGAGCAGTTCTTC. Translating gives CASGDRGQGPYNEQFF.

This chain uses TRBV2 with TRBJ1-3; D not certain. Germline-derived CDR1 and CDR2 are SNHLY and FYNNEI. This CDR3 has 13 amino acids. V dropped 3 bases and J dropped 4 bases, with 7 bases sitting between them. The CDR3 DNA reads as TGTGCCAGCAGTGAGGTGCGAGGAAACACCATATATTTT. This sequence encodes CASSEVRGNTIYF.

The gene calls are TRBV6-5 and TRBJ2-5; 9 nucleotides align to TRBD1. Germline trimming cut 3 bases from V and 4 bases from J; bases unmatched to any gene: 3. Germline CDR1 is MNHEY and CDR2 is SVGAGI. The CDR3 is 14 amino acids. The CDR3 sequence: CASSYRDRAETQYF. CDR3 bases: TGTGCCAGCAGTTATCGGGACAGGGCAGAGACCCAGTACTTC.

A single count supports this clone. J is TRBJ1-5 and V is TRBV23-1, with 10 bases lining up with TRBD1. TRBV23-1 counts as an open reading frame of uncertain function. The junction had 6 bases not matched to a gene; V was cut back by 4 bases and J by 0 bases. The CDR3 runs 17 residues. CDR3 nucleotides: TGCGCCAGCAGTCCATTCCGGGACAGGGGTAGCAATCAGCCCCAGCATTTT. Protein: CASSPFRDRGSNQPQHF.

The rearrangement links TRBV12-3 or TRBV12-4 to TRBJ1-2, with 8 nucleotides matching TRBD1. The CDR3 covers 13 residues. V dropped 5 bases and J dropped 7; count of bases not matched to a gene: 6. The CDR3 sequence: CASSPSTGAGYTF. The CDR3 region has the DNA TGTGCCAGCAGTCCGTCGACAGGGGCTGGCTACACCTTC.

J is TRBJ2-5 and V is TRBV11-2; weak D call: TRBD2 (5 bases). The V end lost 5 bases, the J end lost 5 bases, and 21 bases lay between the germline ends. CDR1 and CDR2 from the germline V gene are SGHAT and FQNNGV. CDR3 length: 16 residues. CDR3 nucleotides: TGTGCCAGCAGCATCTGGCGGGCGGCCTCCGGGGAGACCCAGTACTTC. This gives the protein CASSIWRAASGETQYF.

V and J are TRBV30 and TRBJ2-1, with D unresolved. Germline V gene data show CDR1 as GTSNPN and CDR2 as SVGIG (reference sequence). The CDR3 contains 13 residues. V shed 4 bases and J shed 2 bases, with 9 bases lying between them. Written as DNA, the CDR3 is TGTGCCTGGATGCGCGGCCCCTACAATGAGCAGTTCTTC. Amino acid sequence: CAWMRGPYNEQFF. The whole variable domain, filled in from reference TRBV30 and TRBJ2-1, reads SQTIHQWPATLVQPVGSPLSLECTVEGTSNPNLYWYRQAAGRGLQLLFYSVGIGQISSEVPQNLSASRPQDRQFILSSKKLLLSDSGFYLCAWMRGPYNEQFFGPGTRLTVL.

This chain joins TRBV5-1 and TRBJ2-5; D unclear. V lost 0 bases to trimming and J lost 3 bases, with 6 bases between them. Germline loops: CDR1 SGHRS, CDR2 YFSETQ. The CDR3 sequence is 13 residues long. CDR3 loop: CASSLGTEETQYF. CDR3 DNA sequence: TGCGCCAGCAGCTTGGGGACGGAAGAGACCCAGTACTTC.

The chain links TRBV24-1 to TRBJ2-3, with 9 bases that match TRBD2. CDR1 and CDR2 (germline): KGHDR, SFDVKD. This CDR3 is built from 17 residues. The V and J ends lost 0 bases and 3 bases, in that order; junction bases with no gene match: 6. Written as DNA, the CDR3 is TGTGCCACCAGTGATTTGCGTACTAGCGGGCAGACAGATACGCAGTATTTT. Amino acid sequence: CATSDLRTSGQTDTQYF.

The chain has TRBV18 and TRBJ1-3; 7 positions match TRBD1. The V and J ends lost 3 bases and 0 bases, in that order; junction bases with no gene match: 5. The CDR3 spans 16 residues. Germline-derived CDR1 and CDR2 are KGHSH and LQKENI. CDR3 sequence reads: CASSPWDSSSGNTIYF. CDR3 sequence (DNA): TGTGCCAGCTCACCCTGGGACAGCAGCTCTGGAAACACCATATATTTT.